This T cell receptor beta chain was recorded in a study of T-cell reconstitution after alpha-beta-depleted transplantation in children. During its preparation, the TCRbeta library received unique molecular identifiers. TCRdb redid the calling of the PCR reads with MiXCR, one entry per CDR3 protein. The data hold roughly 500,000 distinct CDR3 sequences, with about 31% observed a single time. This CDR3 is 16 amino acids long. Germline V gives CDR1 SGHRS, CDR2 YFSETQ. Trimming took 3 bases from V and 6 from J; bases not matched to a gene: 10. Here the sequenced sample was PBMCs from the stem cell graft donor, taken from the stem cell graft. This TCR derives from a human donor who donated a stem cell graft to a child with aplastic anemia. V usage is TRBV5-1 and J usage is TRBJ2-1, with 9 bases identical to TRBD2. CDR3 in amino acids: CASSSQPGLAINEQFF. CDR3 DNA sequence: TGCGCCAGCAGCTCACAACCGGGACTAGCCATCAATGAGCAGTTCTTC.